The clone carrying this TCR beta chain was counted only a few times. Its antigen is not known. Time point described: newly diagnosed GD, antithyroid drugs for less than 3 months. Scientists built the TCR library using RNA that was extracted from PBMCs. Construction of the TCR beta libraries employed iRepertoire HTBI primers in conjunction with Arm-PCR of CDR3 regions. TCRdb redid the calling of the multiplex PCR reads with MiXCR, one entry per CDR3 protein. The repertoire includes about 620,000 distinct CDR3 sequences, roughly 15% of them detected once, and 15% to 20% sits in the top ten. The source of the sample is a study of regulatory T cells in long-lasting Graves disease. V gave up 3 bases and J gave up 0 bases; unmatched junction bases: 9. Germline V CDR1 and CDR2: DFQATT, SNEGSKA (reference sequence). CDR3 length equals 17 residues. Findings of the study overall: More public clonotypes were shared by persistent patients (around 2,800) than by new patients (about 1,000).

The data also belong to a second study, concerning T cells in Graves' hyperthyroidism and ophthalmopathy.

The starting material was peripheral blood mononuclear cells (PBMCs), obtained at new diagnosis, from a patient treated with antithyroid drugs. The source is a woman aged 25 to 39 with Graves disease. The gene calls are TRBV20-1 and TRBJ2-2; 8 bases are a match to TRBD2. The CDR3 reads CSASVLAGQANTGELFF. CDR3 DNA sequence: TGCAGTGCTAGCGTCTTAGCGGGGCAAGCGAACACCGGGGAGCTGTTTTTT.